The source of this T cell receptor (beta chain) is a study of T cell repertoires in cytomegalovirus infection. In the study overall: Public TCR beta signatures marked donors with CMV infection and the matching HLA.

TCRdb recomputed calls from the reads with MiXCR, one row per CDR3 protein. The table records hundreds of thousands of distinct CDR3 sequences, roughly 26% of them present only once. Germline lookup yields CDR1 MGHDK and CDR2 SYGVNS. V was clipped by 8 bases and J by 0 bases; unmatched bases: 13. This CDR3 has 18 amino acids. Overall study findings and caveats: People with CMV and the relevant HLA were identified by cumulative public TCR beta family frequency.

This clonotype appeared a few times. The antigen remains undetermined. The sequenced sample was CD8+ T cells from PBMCs. The clonotype originates from a human donor in good health (CMV status not recorded). Some clones in this sample may be carry-over from other donors' samples. The V gene is TRBV25-1, the J gene TRBJ2-6; 7 bases align to TRBD1. CDR3 region: CASDGDSRYHSGANVLTF. The CDR3 nucleotides are TGTGCCAGCGACGGGGACAGTCGCTACCACTCTGGGGCCAACGTCCTGACTTTC.